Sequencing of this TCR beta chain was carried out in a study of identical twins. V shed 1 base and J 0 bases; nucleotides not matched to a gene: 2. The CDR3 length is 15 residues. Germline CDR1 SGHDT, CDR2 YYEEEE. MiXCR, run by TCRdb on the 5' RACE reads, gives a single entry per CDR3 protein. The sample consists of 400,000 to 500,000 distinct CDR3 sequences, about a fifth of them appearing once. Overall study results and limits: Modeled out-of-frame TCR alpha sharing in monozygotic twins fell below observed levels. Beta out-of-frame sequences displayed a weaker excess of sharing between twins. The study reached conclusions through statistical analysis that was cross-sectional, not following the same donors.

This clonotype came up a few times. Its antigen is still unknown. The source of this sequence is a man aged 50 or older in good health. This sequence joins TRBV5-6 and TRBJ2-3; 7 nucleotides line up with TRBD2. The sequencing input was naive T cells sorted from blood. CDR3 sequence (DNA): TGTGCCAGCAGCTTGCTAGCGGAGAGCACAGATACGCAGTATTTT. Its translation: CASSLLAESTDTQYF.